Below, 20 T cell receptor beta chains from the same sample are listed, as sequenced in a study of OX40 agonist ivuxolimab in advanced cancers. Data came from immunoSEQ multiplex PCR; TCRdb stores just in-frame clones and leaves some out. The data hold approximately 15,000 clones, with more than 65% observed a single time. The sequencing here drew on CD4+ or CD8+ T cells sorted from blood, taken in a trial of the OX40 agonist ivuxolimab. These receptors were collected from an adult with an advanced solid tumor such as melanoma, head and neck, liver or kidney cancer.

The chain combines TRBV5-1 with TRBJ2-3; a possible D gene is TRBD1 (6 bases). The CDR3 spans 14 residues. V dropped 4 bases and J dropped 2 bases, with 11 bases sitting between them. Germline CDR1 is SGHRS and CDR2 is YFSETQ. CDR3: CASSTDSFTDTQYF. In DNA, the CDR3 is TGCGCCAGCAGCACGGACAGCTTCACAGATACGCAGTATTTT.

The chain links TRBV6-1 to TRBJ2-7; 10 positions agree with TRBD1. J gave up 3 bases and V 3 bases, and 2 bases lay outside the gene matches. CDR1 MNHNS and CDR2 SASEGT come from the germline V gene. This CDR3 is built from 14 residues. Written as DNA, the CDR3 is TGTGCCAGCAGTGAGGGACAGGGGATCTACGAGCAGTACTTC. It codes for CASSEGQGIYEQYF.

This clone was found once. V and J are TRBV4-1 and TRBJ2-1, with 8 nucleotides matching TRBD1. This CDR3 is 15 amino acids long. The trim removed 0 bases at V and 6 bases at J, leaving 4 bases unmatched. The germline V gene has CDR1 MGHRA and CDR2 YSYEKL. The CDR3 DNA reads TGCGCCAGCAGCCAAGAACCACAGGGGGGCAATGAGCAGTTCTTC. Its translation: CASSQEPQGGNEQFF.

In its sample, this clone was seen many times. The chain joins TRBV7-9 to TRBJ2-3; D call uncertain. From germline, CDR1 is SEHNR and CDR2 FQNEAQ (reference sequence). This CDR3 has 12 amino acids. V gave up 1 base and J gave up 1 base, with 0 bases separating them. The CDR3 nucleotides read TGTGCCAGCAGCTTAGGCACAGATACGCAGTATTTT. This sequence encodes CASSLGTDTQYF. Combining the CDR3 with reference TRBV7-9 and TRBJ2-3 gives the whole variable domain DTGVSQNPRHKITKRGQNVTFRCDPISEHNRLYWYRQTLGQGPEFLTYFQNEAQLEKSRLLSDRFSAERPKGSFSTLEIQRTEQGDSAMYLCASSLGTDTQYFGPGTRLTVL.

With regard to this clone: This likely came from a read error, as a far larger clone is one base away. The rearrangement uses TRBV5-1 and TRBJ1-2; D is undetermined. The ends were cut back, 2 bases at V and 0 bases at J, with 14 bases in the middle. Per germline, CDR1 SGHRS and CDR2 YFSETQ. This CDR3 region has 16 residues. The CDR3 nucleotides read TGCGCCAGCAGCTTAGGCCGGGCTAGGGCTAACTATGGCTACACCTTC. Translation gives CASSLGRARANYGYTF.

In nucleotides, the CDR3 is TGTGCCAGTAGTATAGGGGGCCCGGGACTCATCTCCTACGAGCAGTACTTC. This translates into CASSIGGPGLISYEQYF. The chain links TRBV19 to TRBJ2-7; the D gene is possibly TRBD2 (6 bases). Between the trimmed V and J ends, which lost 1 base and 0 bases, there was a span of 16 bases. CDR3 length equals 17 residues. Germline values: CDR1 LNHDA, CDR2 SQIVND (reference sequence).

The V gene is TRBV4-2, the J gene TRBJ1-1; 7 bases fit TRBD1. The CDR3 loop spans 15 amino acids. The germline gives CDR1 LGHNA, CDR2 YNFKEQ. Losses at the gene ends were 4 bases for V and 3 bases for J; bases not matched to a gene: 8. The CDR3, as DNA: TGTGCCAGCAGCCCATTACAGGGGAGGGACACTGAAGCTTTCTTT. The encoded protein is CASSPLQGRDTEAFF.

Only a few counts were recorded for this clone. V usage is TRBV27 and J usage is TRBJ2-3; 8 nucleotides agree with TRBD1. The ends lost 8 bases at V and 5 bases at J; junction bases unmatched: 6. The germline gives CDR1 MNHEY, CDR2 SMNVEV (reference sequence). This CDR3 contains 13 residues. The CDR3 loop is CASEGTGGDTQYF. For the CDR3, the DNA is TGTGCCAGCGAGGGAACAGGGGGAGATACGCAGTATTTT.

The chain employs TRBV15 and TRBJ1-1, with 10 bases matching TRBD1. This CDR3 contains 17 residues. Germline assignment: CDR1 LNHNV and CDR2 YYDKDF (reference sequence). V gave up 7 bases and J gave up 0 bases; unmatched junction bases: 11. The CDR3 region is CATKPQGQGVMNTEAFF. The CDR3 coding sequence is TGTGCCACCAAACCCCAAGGACAGGGGGTCATGAACACTGAAGCTTTCTTT.

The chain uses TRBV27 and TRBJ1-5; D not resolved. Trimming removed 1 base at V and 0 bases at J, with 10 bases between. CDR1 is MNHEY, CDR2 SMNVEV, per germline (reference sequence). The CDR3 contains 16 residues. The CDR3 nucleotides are TGTGCCAGCAGTTTATTCCCCCAAGGTAGCAATCAGCCCCAGCATTTT. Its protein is CASSLFPQGSNQPQHF.

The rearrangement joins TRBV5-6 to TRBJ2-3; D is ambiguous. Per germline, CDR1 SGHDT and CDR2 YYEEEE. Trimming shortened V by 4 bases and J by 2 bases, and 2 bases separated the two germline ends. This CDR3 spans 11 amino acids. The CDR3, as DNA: TGTGCCAGCAGCCTCACAGATACGCAGTATTTT. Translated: CASSLTDTQYF.

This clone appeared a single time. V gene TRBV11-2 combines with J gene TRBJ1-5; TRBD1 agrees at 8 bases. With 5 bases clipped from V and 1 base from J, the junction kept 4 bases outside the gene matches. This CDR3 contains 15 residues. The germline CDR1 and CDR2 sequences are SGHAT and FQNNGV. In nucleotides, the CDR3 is TGTGCCAGCAGCCAGACAGGGGAGAGCAATCAGCCCCAGCATTTT. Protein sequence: CASSQTGESNQPQHF. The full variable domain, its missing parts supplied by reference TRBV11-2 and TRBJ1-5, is EAGVAQSPRYKIIEKRQSVAFWCNPISGHATLYWYQQILGQGPKLLIQFQNNGVVDDSQLPKDRFSAERLKGVDSTLKIQPAKLEDSAVYLCASSQTGESNQPQHFGDGTRLSIL.

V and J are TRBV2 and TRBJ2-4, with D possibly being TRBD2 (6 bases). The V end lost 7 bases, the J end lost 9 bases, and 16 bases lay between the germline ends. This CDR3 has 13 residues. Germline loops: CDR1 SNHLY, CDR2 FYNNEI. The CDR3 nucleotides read TGTGCCAGCAAATCGACCCGGGGAGGCATTCAGTACTTC. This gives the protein CASKSTRGGIQYF.

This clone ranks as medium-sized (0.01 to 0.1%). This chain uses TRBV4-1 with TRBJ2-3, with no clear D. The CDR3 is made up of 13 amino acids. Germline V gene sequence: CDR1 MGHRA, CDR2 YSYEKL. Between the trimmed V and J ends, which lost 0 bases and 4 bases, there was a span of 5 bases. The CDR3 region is CASSQDPPDTQYF. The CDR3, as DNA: TGCGCCAGCAGCCAAGATCCCCCAGATACGCAGTATTTT.

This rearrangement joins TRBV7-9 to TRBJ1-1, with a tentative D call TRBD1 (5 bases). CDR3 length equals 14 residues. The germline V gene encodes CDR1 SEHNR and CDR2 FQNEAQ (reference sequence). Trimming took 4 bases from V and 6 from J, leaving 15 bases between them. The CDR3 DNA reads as TGTGCCAGCAGCTCGGCCCGGGGCCAGGCTGAAGCTTTCTTT. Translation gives CASSSARGQAEAFF.

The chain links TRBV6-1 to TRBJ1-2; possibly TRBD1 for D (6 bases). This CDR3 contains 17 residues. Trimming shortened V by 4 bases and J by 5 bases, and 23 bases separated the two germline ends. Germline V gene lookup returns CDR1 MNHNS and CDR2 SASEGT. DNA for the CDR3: TGTGCCAGCAGTGGGAGCTTCGGGACACGGGATCGGTATGGCTACACCTTC. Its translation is CASSGSFGTRDRYGYTF.

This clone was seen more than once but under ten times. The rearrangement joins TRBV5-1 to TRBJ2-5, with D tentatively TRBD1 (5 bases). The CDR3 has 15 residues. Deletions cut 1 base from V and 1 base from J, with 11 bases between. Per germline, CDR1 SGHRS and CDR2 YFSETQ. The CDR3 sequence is CASSLSGPSQETQYF. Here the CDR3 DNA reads TGCGCCAGCAGCTTGTCAGGGCCAAGCCAAGAGACCCAGTACTTC.

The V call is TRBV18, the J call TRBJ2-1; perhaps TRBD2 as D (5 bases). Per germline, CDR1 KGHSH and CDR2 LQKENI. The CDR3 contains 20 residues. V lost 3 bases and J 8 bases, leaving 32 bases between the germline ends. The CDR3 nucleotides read TGTGCCAGCTCACCTTTAGGACTTTACGAGGACTTTACTCTCATTCATGAGCAGTTCTTC. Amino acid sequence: CASSPLGLYEDFTLIHEQFF. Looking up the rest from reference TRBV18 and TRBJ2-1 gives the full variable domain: NAGVMQNPRHLVRRRGQEARLRCSPMKGHSHVYWYRQLPEEGLKFMVYLQKENIIDESGMPKERFSAEFPKEGPSILRIQQVVRGDSAAYFCASSPLGLYEDFTLIHEQFFGPGTRLTVL.

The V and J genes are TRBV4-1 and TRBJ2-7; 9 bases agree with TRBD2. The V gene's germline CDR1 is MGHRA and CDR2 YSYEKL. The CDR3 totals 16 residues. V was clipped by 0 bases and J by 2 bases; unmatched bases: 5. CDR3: CASSQEPSGNAYEQYF. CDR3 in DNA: TGCGCCAGCAGCCAAGAGCCTAGCGGGAACGCCTACGAGCAGTACTTC.

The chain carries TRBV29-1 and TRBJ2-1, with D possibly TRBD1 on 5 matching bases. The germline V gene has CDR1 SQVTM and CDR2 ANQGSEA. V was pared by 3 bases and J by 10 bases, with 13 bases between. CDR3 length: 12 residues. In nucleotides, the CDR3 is TGCAGCGTTGATGGGGCCCCTGGGGAGCAGTTCTTC. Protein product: CSVDGAPGEQFF.